This is a list of T cell receptor beta chains from one sample in a study of blood T cell repertoires in COVID-19. The method was immunoSEQ multiplex PCR; TCRdb's version includes in-frame clones alone and lacks a portion of them. The data contain around 250,000 clones, 70% to 90% of them singletons. Sequencing input: peripheral blood. Receptor source: a man in his sixties with acute or convalescent COVID-19. The CDR3 runs from the conserved cysteine through the conserved F or W. Fields, in order: CDR3 length, D gene, clone size, J gene, V gene, CDR3 protein, CDR3 DNA. D genes are given only for firm matches. Size is omitted from some rows. Given values are once, few, many or a class for expanded clones.

>14|.|.|TRBJ2-7|TRBV5-5
CASSQYGGFYEQYF
TGTGCCAGCAGCCAATACGGAGGCTTCTACGAGCAGTACTTC
>14|TRBD1|.|TRBJ2-7|TRBV18
CASSRDRWAYEQYF
TGTGCCAGCTCGCGGGACAGGTGGGCCTACGAGCAGTACTTC
>16|TRBD1|.|TRBJ2-7|TRBV7-2
CASSLSGGRSGYEQYF
TGTGCCAGCAGCTTATCAGGGGGAAGGTCTGGCTACGAGCAGTACTTC
>14|TRBD2|.|TRBJ2-1|TRBV2
CASTLAGNYNEQFF
TGTGCCAGCACACTAGCGGGAAACTACAATGAGCAGTTCTTC
>13|TRBD1|.|TRBJ2-7|TRBV5-1
CASTGTGSYEQYF
TGCGCCAGCACCGGGACAGGGTCCTACGAGCAGTACTTC
>16|.|.|TRBJ1-1|TRBV5-6
CASSLGPGVATAEAFF
TGTGCCAGCAGCTTGGGTCCAGGGGTGGCTACAGCTGAAGCTTTCTTT
>15|TRBD1|.|TRBJ1-2|TRBV24-1
CATSGPGQGSYGYTF
TGTGCCACCAGTGGCCCGGGACAGGGAAGCTATGGCTACACCTTC
>15|.|.|TRBJ1-5|TRBV6-6
CASSQGGQINQPQHF
TGTGCCAGCAGTCAAGGCGGACAGATCAATCAGCCCCAGCATTTT
>17|TRBD2|.|TRBJ2-3|TRBV7-6
CASSLGLATTLTDTQYF
TGTGCCAGCAGCTTAGGACTAGCGACCACTCTCACAGATACGCAGTATTTT
>12|.|few|TRBJ1-2|TRBV30
CARDTRNYGYTF
TGTGCCCGCGACACCCGTAACTATGGCTACACCTTC
>17|TRBD2|.|TRBJ2-5|TRBV7-9
CASSRLAGGQTEETQYF
TGTGCCAGCAGCCGTCTAGCGGGAGGGCAAACGGAGGAGACCCAGTACTTC
>15|TRBD2|.|TRBJ2-5|TRBV28
CASSNGRAVLETQYF
TGTGCCAGCAGTAACGGGAGGGCCGTCCTTGAGACCCAGTACTTC
>14|TRBD1|.|TRBJ2-7|TRBV19
CASSTPGGSYEQYF
TGTGCCAGTAGTACTCCAGGGGGCTCCTACGAGCAGTACTTC
>14|TRBD1|.|TRBJ2-5|TRBV10-3
CAIRSDRGEETQYF
TGTGCCATCAGATCCGACAGGGGAGAAGAGACCCAGTACTTC
>16|TRBD2|.|TRBJ2-2|TRBV7-9
CASSSGLAENTGELFF
TGTGCCAGCAGCTCGGGACTAGCGGAAAACACCGGGGAGCTGTTTTTT
>13|TRBD2|.|TRBJ2-1|TRBV12-3/TRBV12-4
CATGTSGSGEQFF
TGTGCCACCGGGACTAGCGGGAGTGGTGAGCAGTTCTTC
>15|TRBD1|.|TRBJ1-1|TRBV19
CASSRPDRGGTEAFF
TGTGCCAGTAGTCGACCCGACAGGGGTGGGACTGAAGCTTTCTTT
>16|.|.|TRBJ2-3|TRBV6-2/TRBV6-3
CASSRFGHLSTDTQYF
TGTGCCAGCAGCCGATTCGGACACCTTAGCACAGATACGCAGTATTTT
>16|.|.|TRBJ1-2|TRBV5-5
CASSLDWTEDNYGYTF
TGTGCCAGCAGCTTGGACTGGACAGAGGACAACTATGGCTACACCTTC
>14|.|.|TRBJ1-3|TRBV25-1
CASNSGFSGNTIYF
TGTGCCAGCAATTCGGGGTTCTCTGGAAACACCATATATTTT
>15|TRBD1|.|TRBJ1-1|TRBV28
CASSFPGTGLSEAFF
TGTGCCAGCAGTTTTCCCGGGACAGGGCTTTCTGAAGCTTTCTTT
>14|TRBD2|.|TRBJ2-2|TRBV9
CASGAGGATGELFF
TGTGCCAGCGGCGCGGGAGGGGCCACCGGGGAGCTGTTTTTT
>16|TRBD2|.|TRBJ2-1|TRBV6-4
CASSDSGGSRYNEQFF
TGTGCCAGCAGTGACTCAGGCGGGAGCAGGTACAATGAGCAGTTCTTC
>17|TRBD1|.|TRBJ1-3|TRBV19
CATAGTGGPSSGNTIYF
TGTGCCACCGCCGGGACAGGGGGCCCAAGCTCTGGAAACACCATATATTTT
>13|.|.|TRBJ1-2|TRBV7-8
CASSPDSAYGYTF
TGTGCTAGCAGTCCGGACAGCGCTTATGGCTACACCTTC
>14|.|.|TRBJ1-6|TRBV3-1/TRBV3-2
CASSTGSSNSPLHF
TGTGCCAGCAGCACAGGGAGTTCCAATTCACCCCTCCACTTT
>14|.|.|TRBJ1-5|TRBV21-1
CASSNGDSNQPQHF
TGTGCCAGCAGCAACGGGGATAGCAATCAGCCCCAGCATTTT
>19|TRBD1|few|TRBJ1-5|TRBV6-1
CASSEVKGTGYLGNQPQHF
TGTGCCAGCAGTGAAGTCAAGGGGACAGGGTATTTGGGCAATCAGCCCCAGCATTTT
>13|.|.|TRBJ2-7|TRBV5-1
CASSFLRGEEQYF
TGCGCCAGCAGCTTCTTAAGGGGCGAGGAGCAGTACTTC
>16|TRBD2|.|TRBJ2-7|TRBV30
CAWSVLASGTLYEQYF
TGTGCCTGGAGTGTACTGGCTAGCGGGACTCTCTACGAGCAGTACTTC
>14|.|few|TRBJ1-4|TRBV7-2
CASSRGVANEKLFF
TGTGCCAGCAGCCGTGGAGTGGCTAATGAAAAACTGTTTTTT
>15|TRBD1|.|TRBJ2-1|TRBV30
CAWSGQGTTFNEQFF
TGTGCCTGGAGTGGACAGGGGACAACTTTTAATGAGCAGTTCTTC
>13|.|.|TRBJ1-5|TRBV27
CASSPHTRGPQHF
TGTGCCAGCAGTCCTCACACTCGGGGGCCCCAGCATTTT
>17|.|.|TRBJ1-6|TRBV7-2
CASSLIFTEPGNSPLHF
TGTGCCAGCAGCTTAATCTTTACAGAGCCAGGCAATTCACCCCTCCACTTT
>15|.|.|TRBJ2-7|TRBV5-6
CASSFSTGHNYEQYF
TGTGCCAGCAGCTTCTCCACGGGACACAACTACGAGCAGTACTTC
>14|.|.|TRBJ1-5|TRBV7-3
CASSLGPGMEPQHF
TGTGCCAGCAGCTTAGGTCCGGGGATGGAGCCCCAGCATTTT
>13|.|.|TRBJ2-7|TRBV6-5
CASSYRDTYEQYF
TGTGCCAGCAGTTACCGGGATACATACGAGCAGTACTTC
>15|TRBD1|.|TRBJ1-1|TRBV3-1/TRBV3-2
CASSPGTDMNTEAFF
TGTGCCAGCAGCCCCGGGACAGACATGAACACTGAAGCTTTCTTT
>14|TRBD1|few|TRBJ1-5|TRBV24-1
CATSQGGENQPQHF
TGTGCCACCAGTCAGGGGGGAGAAAATCAGCCCCAGCATTTT
>13|.|.|TRBJ2-7|TRBV19
CASSPGPAYEQYF
TGTGCCAGTAGTCCTGGTCCAGCCTACGAGCAGTACTTC
>13|.|.|TRBJ1-1|TRBV11-2
CASSLNRNTEAFF
TGTGCCAGCAGCCTAAACAGGAACACTGAAGCTTTCTTT
>15|.|.|TRBJ1-4|TRBV7-2
CASSLGGGRNEKLFF
TGTGCCAGCAGCTTAGGCGGAGGCAGGAATGAAAAACTGTTTTTT
>13|.|once|TRBJ1-5|TRBV7-4
CASPGNGGQPQHF
TGTGCCAGTCCCGGAAATGGGGGCCAGCCCCAGCATTTT
>14|.|.|TRBJ2-7|TRBV7-2
CASSLAIASAEQYF
TGTGCCAGCAGCTTAGCGATAGCTAGCGCCGAGCAGTACTTC
>18|TRBD2|.|TRBJ2-1|TRBV27
CASRGTSGRAAARNEQFF
TGTGCCAGCAGGGGCACTAGCGGGAGGGCCGCCGCACGCAATGAGCAGTTCTTC
>14|.|few|TRBJ1-2|TRBV2
CASSYTGFGYGYTF
TGTGCCAGCAGTTATACAGGGTTCGGCTATGGCTACACCTTC
>15|TRBD2|.|TRBJ2-1|TRBV5-6
CASSLYSGRPKRKFF
TGTGCCAGCAGCTTATATAGCGGGAGGCCAAAGCGTAAGTTCTTC
>14|TRBD1|.|TRBJ1-2|TRBV28
CASSRLQGAGSYTF
TGTGCCAGCAGTCGATTACAGGGGGCGGGGAGCTACACCTTC
>14|.|.|TRBJ2-3|TRBV3-1/TRBV3-2
CASSQEHSSSPQYF
TGTGCCAGCAGCCAAGAACACAGCTCGTCACCGCAGTATTTT